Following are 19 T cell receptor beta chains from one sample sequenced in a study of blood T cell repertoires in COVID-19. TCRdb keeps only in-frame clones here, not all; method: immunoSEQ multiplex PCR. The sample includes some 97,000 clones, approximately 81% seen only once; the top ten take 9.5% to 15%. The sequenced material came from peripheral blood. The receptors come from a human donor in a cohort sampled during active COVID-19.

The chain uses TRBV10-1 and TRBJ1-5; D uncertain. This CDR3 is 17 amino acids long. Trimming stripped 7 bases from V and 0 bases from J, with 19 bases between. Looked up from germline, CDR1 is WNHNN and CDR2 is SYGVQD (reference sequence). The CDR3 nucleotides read TGCGCCAGCACCCCGGGAGTCATCACTTATAGCAATCAGCCCCAGCATTTT. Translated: CASTPGVITYSNQPQHF.

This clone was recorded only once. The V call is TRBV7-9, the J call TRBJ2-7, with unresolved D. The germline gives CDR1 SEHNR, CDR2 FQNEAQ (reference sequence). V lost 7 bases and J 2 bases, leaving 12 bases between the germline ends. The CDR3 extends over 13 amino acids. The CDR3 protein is CASKDGRAYEQYF. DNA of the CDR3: TGTGCCAGCAAGGATGGTCGGGCCTACGAGCAGTACTTC.

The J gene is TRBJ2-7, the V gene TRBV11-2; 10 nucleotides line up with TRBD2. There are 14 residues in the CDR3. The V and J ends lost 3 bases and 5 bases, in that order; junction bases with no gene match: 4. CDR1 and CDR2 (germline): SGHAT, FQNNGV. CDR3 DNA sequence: TGTGCCAGCAGCTTTCGCACTAGCGGGAACGAGCAGTACTTC. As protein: CASSFRTSGNEQYF.

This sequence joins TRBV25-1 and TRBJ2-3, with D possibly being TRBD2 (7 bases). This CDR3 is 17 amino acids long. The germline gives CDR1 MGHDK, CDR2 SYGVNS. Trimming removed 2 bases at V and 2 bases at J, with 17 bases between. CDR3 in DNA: TGTGCCAGCAGTGAACCGACTAGGGGGGGCCTCACAGATACGCAGTATTTT. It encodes CASSEPTRGGLTDTQYF.

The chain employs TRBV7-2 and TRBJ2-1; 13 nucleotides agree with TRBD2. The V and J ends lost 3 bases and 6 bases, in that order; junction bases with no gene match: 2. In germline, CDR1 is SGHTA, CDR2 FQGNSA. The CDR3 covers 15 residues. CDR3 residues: CASSLGLAGTNEQFF. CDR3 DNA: TGTGCCAGCAGCTTGGGACTAGCGGGGACCAATGAGCAGTTCTTC. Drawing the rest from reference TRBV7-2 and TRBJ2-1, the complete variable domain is GAGVSQSPSNKVTEKGKDVELRCDPISGHTALYWYRQSLGQGLEFLIYFQGNSAPDKSGLPSDRFSAERTGGSVSTLTIQRTQQEDSAVYLCASSLGLAGTNEQFFGPGTRLTVL.

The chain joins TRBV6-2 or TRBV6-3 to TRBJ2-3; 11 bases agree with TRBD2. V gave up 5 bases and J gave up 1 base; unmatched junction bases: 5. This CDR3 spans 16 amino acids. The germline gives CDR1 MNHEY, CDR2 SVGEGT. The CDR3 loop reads CASSRSGRARTDTQYF. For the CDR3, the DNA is TGTGCCAGCAGTCGTAGCGGGAGGGCCCGCACAGATACGCAGTATTTT.

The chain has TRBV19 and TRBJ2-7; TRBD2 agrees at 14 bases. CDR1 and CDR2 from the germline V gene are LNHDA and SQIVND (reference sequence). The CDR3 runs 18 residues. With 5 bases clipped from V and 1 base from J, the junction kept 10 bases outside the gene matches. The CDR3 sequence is CASSVRPGTSGGSYEQYF. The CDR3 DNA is TGTGCCAGTAGTGTTCGGCCCGGGACTAGCGGGGGTTCCTACGAGCAGTACTTC.

CDR3 region: CASSLMSGADQYF. The CDR3 coding sequence is TGCGCCAGCAGCTTGATGTCTGGGGCGGATCAGTACTTC. The V and J genes are TRBV5-1 and TRBJ2-7; a weak D match, TRBD1 (5 bases). The CDR3 sequence is 13 residues long. Germline V gene sequence: CDR1 SGHRS, CDR2 YFSETQ. Trimming cost V 1 base and J 10 bases, with 15 bases left between them. The variable domain in full, with the rest retrieved from reference TRBV5-1 and TRBJ2-7, is KAGVTQTPRYLIKTRGQQVTLSCSPISGHRSVSWYQQTPGQGLQFLFEYFSETQRNKGNFPGRFSGRQFSNSRSEMNVSTLELGDSALYLCASSLMSGADQYFGPGTRLTVT.

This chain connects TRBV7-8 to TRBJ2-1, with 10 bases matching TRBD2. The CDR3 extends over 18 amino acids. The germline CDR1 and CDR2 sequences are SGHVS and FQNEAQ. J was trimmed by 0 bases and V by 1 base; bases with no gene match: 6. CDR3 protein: CASSLGLAGVGSYNEQFF. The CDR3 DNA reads TGTGCCAGCAGCTTAGGGCTAGCGGGGGTGGGCTCCTACAATGAGCAGTTCTTC.

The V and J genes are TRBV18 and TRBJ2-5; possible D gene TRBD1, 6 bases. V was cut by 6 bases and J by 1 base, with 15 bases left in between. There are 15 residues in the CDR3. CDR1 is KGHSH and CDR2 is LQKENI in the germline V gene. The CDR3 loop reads CASSQSTGIQETQYF. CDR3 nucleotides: TGTGCCAGCTCCCAATCTACAGGGATCCAAGAGACCCAGTACTTC.

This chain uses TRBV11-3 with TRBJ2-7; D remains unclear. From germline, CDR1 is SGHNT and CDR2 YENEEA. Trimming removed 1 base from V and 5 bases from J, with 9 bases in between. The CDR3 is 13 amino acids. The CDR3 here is CASSLGLGDEQYF. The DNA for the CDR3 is TGTGCCAGCAGCTTAGGTTTAGGAGACGAGCAGTACTTC.

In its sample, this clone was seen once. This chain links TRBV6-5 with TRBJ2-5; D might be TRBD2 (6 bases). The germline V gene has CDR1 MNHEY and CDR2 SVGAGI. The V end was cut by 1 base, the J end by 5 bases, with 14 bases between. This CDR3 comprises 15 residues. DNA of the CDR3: TGTGCCAGCAGTTACTTGACTAGGGCGAGGGAGACCCAGTACTTC. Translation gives CASSYLTRARETQYF.

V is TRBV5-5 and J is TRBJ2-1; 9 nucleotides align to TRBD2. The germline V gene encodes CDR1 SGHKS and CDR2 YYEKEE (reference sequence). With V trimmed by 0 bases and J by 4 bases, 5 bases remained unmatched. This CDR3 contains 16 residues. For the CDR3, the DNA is TGTGCCAGCAGCTTGGCTATTAGCGGGGGTTACAATGAGCAGTTCTTC. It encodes CASSLAISGGYNEQFF.

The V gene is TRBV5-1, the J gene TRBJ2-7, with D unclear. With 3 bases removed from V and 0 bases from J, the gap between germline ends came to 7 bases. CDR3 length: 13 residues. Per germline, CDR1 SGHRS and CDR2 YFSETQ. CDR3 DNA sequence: TGCGCCAGCAGCTCAGACAACTCCTACGAGCAGTACTTC. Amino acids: CASSSDNSYEQYF.

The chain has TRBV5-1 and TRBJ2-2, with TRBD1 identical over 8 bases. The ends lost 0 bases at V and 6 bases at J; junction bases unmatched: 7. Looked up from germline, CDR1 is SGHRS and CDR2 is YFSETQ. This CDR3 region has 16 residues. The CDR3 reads CASSLGLQGAAGELFF. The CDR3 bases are TGCGCCAGCAGCTTGGGTCTGCAGGGGGCGGCCGGGGAGCTGTTTTTT.

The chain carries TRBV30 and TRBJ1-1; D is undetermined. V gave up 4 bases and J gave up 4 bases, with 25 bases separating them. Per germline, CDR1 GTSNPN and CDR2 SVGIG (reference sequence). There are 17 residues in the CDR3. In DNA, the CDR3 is TGTGCCTGGAAGAATCGTGGCACCCTTCGCGGAGGCACTGAAGCTTTCTTT. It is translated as CAWKNRGTLRGGTEAFF.

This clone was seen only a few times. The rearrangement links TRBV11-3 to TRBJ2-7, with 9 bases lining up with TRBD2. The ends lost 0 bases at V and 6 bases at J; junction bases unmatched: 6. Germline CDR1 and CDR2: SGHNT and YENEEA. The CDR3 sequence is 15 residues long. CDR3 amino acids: CASSLDSLAGREQYF. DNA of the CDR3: TGTGCCAGCAGCTTAGATTCCCTAGCGGGACGCGAGCAGTACTTC.

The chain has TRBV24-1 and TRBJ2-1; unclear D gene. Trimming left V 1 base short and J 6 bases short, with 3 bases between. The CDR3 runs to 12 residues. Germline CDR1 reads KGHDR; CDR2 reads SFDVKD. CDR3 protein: CATSDFSNEQFF. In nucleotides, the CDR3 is TGTGCCACCAGTGATTTCAGCAATGAGCAGTTCTTC.

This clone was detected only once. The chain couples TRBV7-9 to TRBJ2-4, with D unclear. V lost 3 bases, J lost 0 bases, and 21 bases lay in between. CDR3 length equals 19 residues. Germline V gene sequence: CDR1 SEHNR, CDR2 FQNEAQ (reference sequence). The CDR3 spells CASSFSRATLLIAKNIQYF. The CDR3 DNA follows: TGTGCCAGCAGCTTTAGCAGAGCGACCCTCCTTATAGCCAAAAACATTCAGTACTTC.